This T cell receptor beta chain emerged from a study of cytomegalovirus exposure and HLA in healthy donors. Findings and limits, study-wide: Across donors, presence/absence analyses took sequencing depth to be roughly uniform. In vitro assays verified that three CMV-associated chains recognized CMV antigens specifically.

This clone was recorded once. The antigen is not known. Unmatched junction bases numbered 7, after V lost 6 bases and J lost 4 bases. The CDR3 sequence is 15 residues long. Germline values: CDR1 SGHRS, CDR2 YFSETQ. The PCR used 60 Vbeta and 13 Jbeta primers. The repertoire was sequenced with immunoSEQ multiplex PCR; TCRdb's copy has only in-frame clones and lacks some. Of approximately 160,000 clones listed, approximately 80% are singletons. The sequence was collected from a woman aged 35 to 49 in good health and CMV-seropositive. This chain joins TRBV5-1 and TRBJ1-3; 10 nucleotides match TRBD1. The sample consisted of PBMCs. Written as DNA, the CDR3 is TGCGCCAGCACCCGGGACAGGGGAGGCGGAAACACCATATATTTT. Translating gives CASTRDRGGGNTIYF.